This T cell receptor beta chain was profiled in a study of T cell changes during pregnancy in multiple sclerosis. The CDR3 has 13 residues. Germline V gene data show CDR1 as WSHSY and CDR2 as SAAADI. Trimming took off 8 bases at V and 1 base at J, with 11 bases between the two ends. Assay used: immunoSEQ multiplex PCR; TCRdb lists only in-frame clones, some missing. Of approximately 9,300 clones in the sample, nearly 85% were seen once. Source: CD8+ T cells from peripheral blood mononuclear cells, taken in the third trimester of pregnancy. J is TRBJ1-1 and V is TRBV10-2; unclear D gene. The sequence came from a female donor in good health, enrolled as a control in a pregnancy study. The CDR3 reads CASEGLGNTEAFF. CDR3 nucleotide sequence: TGCGCCAGCGAGGGTTTAGGGAACACTGAAGCTTTCTTT.